The TCR beta chain described here comes from a study of radiation and T cells in renal cell carcinoma. For the study at large: Nephrectomy followed 15 Gy stereotactic body radiation by 4 weeks. Findings and limits, study-wide: In blood, top tumor clones expanded by 2 weeks, shrinking by 4. Without pretreatment biopsies, baseline tumor clonotype presence was undetermined.

The sample's time point: blood 2 weeks post-SBRT. Sample treatment: 15 Gy SBRT to primary tumor, nephrectomy 4 weeks later. The germline V gene encodes CDR1 SGHDT and CDR2 YYEEEE. This CDR3 is built from 12 residues. V was shortened by 2 bases and J by 8 bases, with 10 bases between the two germline ends. TCRdb's table, derived via immunoSEQ multiplex PCR, lists solely in-frame clones and lacks some. The table has some 150,000 clones, approximately 88% seen once; the top ten hold roughly 13%. Remarks on this clone: The target antigen is unknown.

The clonotype originates from a woman aged 50 to 65 with renal cell carcinoma. This chain links TRBV5-6 with TRBJ1-2; D is perhaps TRBD1 (5 bases). The specimen comprised blood, sampled from a patient whose treatment included radiotherapy and nephrectomy. Here the CDR3 reads CASSFVGDGYTF. The CDR3 DNA reads TGTGCCAGCAGCTTTGTAGGGGACGGCTACACCTTC.